The rows below give T cell receptor beta chains drawn from one sample of a study of blood T cells in healthy people across ages. TCRdb reprocessed the 5' RACE reads with MiXCR, giving one entry per CDR3 protein. Of fewer than 1 million distinct CDR3 sequences in the sample, around 42% were seen once. The sequenced sample consisted of blood. These receptors were taken from a man aged 60 to 69 in good health. Both conserved end residues are part of each CDR3. The D gene is left open where the match is weak. Some rows mark clone size as missing; the rest say once, few, many or name a class of expanded clone.

d_call: -; v_call: TRBV5-4; j_call: TRBJ1-2; clone_size: -; cdr3_aa: CASSLAAGDYGYTF; cdr3_nt: TGTGCCAGCAGCTTGGCCGCGGGGGACTATGGCTACACCTTC
d_call: -; v_call: TRBV7-2; j_call: TRBJ2-5; clone_size: -; cdr3_aa: CASEDRHQETQYF; cdr3_nt: TGTGCCAGCGAGGACAGACATCAAGAGACCCAGTACTTC
d_call: -; v_call: TRBV11-3; j_call: TRBJ2-3; clone_size: -; cdr3_aa: CASSAGTYTDTQYF; cdr3_nt: TGTGCCAGCAGCGCCGGGACTTACACAGATACGCAGTATTTT
d_call: -; v_call: TRBV15; j_call: TRBJ2-7; clone_size: few; cdr3_aa: CATSRAAAAEIYEQYF; cdr3_nt: TGTGCCACCAGCAGAGCCGCGGCAGCCGAGATCTACGAGCAGTACTTC
d_call: -; v_call: TRBV20-1; j_call: TRBJ2-2; clone_size: -; cdr3_aa: CSAFRGGPGELFF; cdr3_nt: TGCAGTGCTTTCCGAGGCGGCCCCGGGGAGCTGTTTTTT
d_call: TRBD1; v_call: TRBV7-2; j_call: TRBJ2-7; clone_size: -; cdr3_aa: CASSLVSTGTGGRNEQYF; cdr3_nt: TGTGCCAGCAGCTTAGTAAGCACAGGGACAGGGGGCCGAAATGAGCAGTACTTC
d_call: -; v_call: TRBV30; j_call: TRBJ2-1; clone_size: -; cdr3_aa: CAWSVRLPNEQFF; cdr3_nt: TGTGCCTGGAGTGTACGGCTGCCGAATGAGCAGTTCTTC
d_call: -; v_call: TRBV9; j_call: TRBJ2-7; clone_size: -; cdr3_aa: CASSVDAGQAAYEQYF; cdr3_nt: TGTGCCAGCAGCGTAGACGCGGGGCAGGCAGCCTACGAGCAGTACTTC
d_call: -; v_call: TRBV9; j_call: TRBJ1-6; clone_size: many; cdr3_aa: CASSATQGYNSPLHF; cdr3_nt: TGTGCCAGCAGCGCCACTCAGGGGTATAATTCACCCCTCCACTTT
d_call: -; v_call: TRBV10-3; j_call: TRBJ1-2; clone_size: few; cdr3_aa: CAVGEGLAYGYTF; cdr3_nt: TGTGCCGTCGGAGAGGGACTAGCCTATGGCTACACCTTC
d_call: -; v_call: TRBV30; j_call: TRBJ1-1; clone_size: once; cdr3_aa: CAWTPGRVSEAFF; cdr3_nt: TGTGCCTGGACCCCCGGCAGGGTTAGTGAAGCTTTCTTT
d_call: -; v_call: TRBV29-1; j_call: TRBJ2-1; clone_size: -; cdr3_aa: CSAQPRSSYNEQFF; cdr3_nt: TGCAGCGCGCAGCCAAGAAGCTCCTACAATGAGCAGTTCTTC
d_call: -; v_call: TRBV7-9; j_call: TRBJ2-3; clone_size: -; cdr3_aa: CASSLGDRGPDTQYF; cdr3_nt: TGTGCCAGCAGCTTAGGGGACCGGGGACCAGATACGCAGTATTTT
d_call: -; v_call: TRBV7-2; j_call: TRBJ2-5; clone_size: -; cdr3_aa: CASSLGPLPQETQYF; cdr3_nt: TGTGCCAGCAGCTTAGGTCCCCTTCCCCAAGAGACCCAGTACTTC
d_call: -; v_call: TRBV5-1; j_call: TRBJ1-1; clone_size: -; cdr3_aa: CASTPQGTTEAFF; cdr3_nt: TGCGCCAGCACTCCCCAGGGGACCACTGAAGCTTTCTTT
d_call: TRBD1; v_call: TRBV5-8; j_call: TRBJ2-6; clone_size: -; cdr3_aa: CASSHGPGQESSGANVLTF; cdr3_nt: TGTGCCAGCAGCCATGGGCCCGGACAGGAGAGCTCTGGGGCCAACGTCCTGACTTTC
d_call: TRBD1; v_call: TRBV13; j_call: TRBJ2-5; clone_size: few; cdr3_aa: CASSQRTGEETQYF; cdr3_nt: TGTGCCAGCAGCCAAAGAACAGGGGAGGAGACCCAGTACTTC
d_call: -; v_call: TRBV5-1; j_call: TRBJ1-2; clone_size: -; cdr3_aa: CASSLGVGGSYGYTF; cdr3_nt: TGCGCCAGCAGCTTGGGGGTTGGGGGTAGCTATGGCTACACCTTC
d_call: TRBD2; v_call: TRBV4-1; j_call: TRBJ2-5; clone_size: -; cdr3_aa: CASSRSTSGGAETQYF; cdr3_nt: TGCGCCAGCAGCCGATCGACTAGCGGGGGGGCAGAGACCCAGTACTTC
d_call: TRBD1; v_call: TRBV4-3; j_call: TRBJ2-1; clone_size: few; cdr3_aa: CASSQDRTGSYNEQFF; cdr3_nt: TGCGCCAGCAGCCAAGATCGGACAGGGTCTTACAATGAGCAGTTCTTC
d_call: TRBD2; v_call: TRBV5-1; j_call: TRBJ2-1; clone_size: once; cdr3_aa: CASSFGLAGLYNEQFF; cdr3_nt: TGCGCCAGCAGCTTTGGACTAGCGGGACTCTACAATGAGCAGTTCTTC
d_call: TRBD1; v_call: TRBV7-6; j_call: TRBJ2-3; clone_size: -; cdr3_aa: CASSLAPLGTGSTDTQYF; cdr3_nt: TGTGCCAGCAGCTTAGCGCCTCTGGGGACAGGGAGCACAGATACGCAGTATTTT
d_call: -; v_call: TRBV2; j_call: TRBJ2-1; clone_size: -; cdr3_aa: CASKDIEQFF; cdr3_nt: TGTGCCAGCAAGGATATTGAGCAGTTCTTC
d_call: -; v_call: TRBV20-1; j_call: TRBJ1-6; clone_size: -; cdr3_aa: CSASGGARSPLHF; cdr3_nt: TGCAGTGCTAGTGGGGGCGCGCGGTCACCCCTCCACTTT
d_call: -; v_call: TRBV13; j_call: TRBJ1-2; clone_size: few; cdr3_aa: CASSLEPTGSGYGYTF; cdr3_nt: TGTGCCAGCAGCTTAGAACCGACAGGATCGGGTTATGGCTACACCTTC
d_call: TRBD1; v_call: TRBV6-2/TRBV6-3; j_call: TRBJ1-2; clone_size: few; cdr3_aa: CASNRGNGYTF; cdr3_nt: TGTGCCAGCAACAGGGGAAATGGCTACACCTTC
d_call: -; v_call: TRBV11-2; j_call: TRBJ1-2; clone_size: -; cdr3_aa: CASSLNLGAESYTF; cdr3_nt: TGTGCCAGCAGCTTAAACCTTGGGGCCGAGAGCTACACCTTC
d_call: TRBD2; v_call: TRBV7-9; j_call: TRBJ2-7; clone_size: -; cdr3_aa: CASSFGGAGGEQYF; cdr3_nt: TGTGCCAGCAGCTTCGGGGGGGCTGGAGGGGAGCAGTACTTC
d_call: TRBD2; v_call: TRBV7-2; j_call: TRBJ2-1; clone_size: few; cdr3_aa: CASSPTRGGAGEQFF; cdr3_nt: TGTGCCAGCAGCCCGACTCGCGGGGGGGCTGGTGAGCAGTTCTTC
d_call: -; v_call: TRBV7-2; j_call: TRBJ2-7; clone_size: -; cdr3_aa: CASSLGGVWGIPYEQYF; cdr3_nt: TGTGCCAGCAGCTTAGGAGGGGTCTGGGGGATCCCCTACGAGCAGTACTTC
d_call: -; v_call: TRBV3-1; j_call: TRBJ2-3; clone_size: -; cdr3_aa: CASSPYGGASDTQYF; cdr3_nt: TGTGCCAGCAGCCCTTATGGGGGGGCCTCAGATACGCAGTATTTT